This T cell receptor beta chain appears in the sequencing data of a study of cytomegalovirus exposure and HLA in healthy donors. Whole-study results and caveats: The majority of TCR sequences were rare, yet some public TCRs appeared in many donors. When analyzed later, a missense DCLRE1C variant was found to be linked to TCR beta V- and J-gene trimming. With high specificity and sensitivity, the classifier reportedly diagnosed cytomegalovirus status.

60 Vbeta and 13 Jbeta primers were used in PCR. Profiled with immunoSEQ multiplex PCR; TCRdb holds only in-frame clones, not every one. The table lists over 200,000 clones, about 75% of them singletons, with 1.8% in the top ten. About this clone: Its antigen is not known.

The V and J ends lost 4 bases and 9 bases respectively, with 22 bases between them. The CDR3 extends over 17 amino acids. The germline V gene has CDR1 MGHRA and CDR2 YSYEKL. Sequenced input: PBMCs. The chain couples TRBV4-1 to TRBJ1-6, with D uncertain. This receptor was taken from a male donor in good health and CMV-seronegative. The CDR3 DNA is TGCGCCAGCAGCCCAGAAGGGAGCGACACTTTAGGTTCACCCCTCCACTTT. Protein sequence: CASSPEGSDTLGSPLHF.